The entry that follows covers one TCR beta chain sequence. This sample is drawn from a study of blood T cell repertoires in COVID-19. Some clones are missing from TCRdb's copy, which holds only in-frame ones; the method was immunoSEQ multiplex PCR. Among 95,000 to 150,000 clones listed, around nine tenths were seen once. The CDR3 spans 14 residues. With 8 bases clipped from V and 12 bases from J, the junction kept 15 bases outside the gene matches. Germline V gene sequence: CDR1 SGHVS, CDR2 FQNEAQ. Sequencing was performed on peripheral blood. This receptor was taken from a man aged 50-59 years with acute or convalescent COVID-19. J is TRBJ2-7 and V is TRBV7-8; 11 bases are a match to TRBD2. The CDR3 DNA is TGTGCCAGCTCTCCTGAGAGTCTAGCGGGAGGTCTGTACTTC. Its translation is CASSPESLAGGLYF.